Included here is one T cell receptor (beta chain) sequence, with context. Its antigen is not yet known. The record has no base qualities; no much larger clone is one base away. The immunoSEQ Assay, a bias-controlled multiplex PCR, was used to amplify TCRbeta CDR3 regions from genomic DNA. On the authors' methods: The number of nucleated cells in each sample was estimated by amplification of reference gene primers within the assay. To quantify the absolute abundance of each unique TCRbeta CDR3 rearrangement, sequence reads were collapsed and filtered. For each sample, productive Simpson clonality was calculated as the square root of Simpson's diversity index across productive rearrangements. The table comes from immuneACCESS by way of TCRdb, which keeps in-frame sequences with V and J called. Part of the clones is missing from these tables; in studies checked, under half for an unresolved V gene and the rest for unknown reasons. The DNA was the basis for D and trimming; V, J and clone size are from that table. Within this sample are 150,000 to 200,000 clones, with over 70% of them counted one time only. The ten largest clones represent roughly a sixth of the sample.

This entry belongs to a study of blood T cell repertoires in COVID-19 (dated by TCRdb to about 2020). Context from the whole study: Samples covering the acute and convalescent phases of COVID-19 were provided by collaborators in the United States, Italy and Spain. The material from the prospective study consisted of cDNA or gDNA derived from T cells, B-cell-depleted T cells, or PBMCs. Subjects who had been exposed to COVID-19, were actively infected with it, or had recovered from it provided the deeply sampled blood TCRbeta repertoires that made up the dataset. The repertoires were released in a freely available public database intended as a resource for research on the immune response to SARS-CoV-2. The samples were drawn from two sources: the first 160 participants of the ongoing ImmuneRACE study, and 1,000 to 1,500 subjects contributed by 6 global collaborators. Nearly every sample came with metadata listing a de-identified subject ID, COVID-19 status, age in years and sex. Where HLA class I and class II types were available, the types were taken from metadata supplied by the sample provider, not from assay-based typing.

From the cysteine through the phenylalanine, the CDR3 covers 14 amino acids. The entry retains the CDR3 DNA only, 42 bases that are in frame from base 1. From a lookup of the germline V gene, CDR1 and CDR2 are SGHRS and YFSETQ. V lost 0 bases and J lost 0 bases; the stretch between them is 3 bases long. Collaborating institutions collected whole blood in K2EDTA tubes following their own protocols. For TCRbeta analysis, collaborators shipped samples in one of three forms: frozen whole blood, isolated PBMCs, or DNA extracted from either of those sample types. Here is what the overall study found, with its caveats: The amount of clinical and demographic metadata varied by source and participant and was provided uncurated.

The chain couples TRBV5-1 to TRBJ1-4, with the D gene call left open. The TCR sequence derives from a man in his fifties or sixties with active or convalescent COVID-19. Sequenced material: peripheral blood. The CDR3 protein is CASSLGATNEKLFF. At the DNA level, the sequence is TGCGCCAGCAGCTTGGGAGCAACTAATGAAAAACTGTTTTTT.